Listed below are T cell receptor beta chains from one sample, sequenced in a study of blood T cell repertoires in COVID-19. Data came from immunoSEQ multiplex PCR; TCRdb stores just in-frame clones and leaves some out. The table includes roughly 130,000 clones, approximately 80% detected once. Sequencing used peripheral blood. The receptors were gathered from an elderly woman with acute or convalescent COVID-19. The CDR3 runs from the conserved cysteine through the conserved F or W. A D gene is named only where the DNA matches it firmly. Where a row states a size, it is once, few, many or the class of an expanded clone; other rows omit it.

j_gene	d_gene	v_gene	abundance	CDR3aa	CDR3nt
TRBJ2-3	TRBD2	TRBV6-1	-	CASSENRLAGGRLSGYF	TGTGCCAGCAGTGAGAATCGACTAGCGGGGGGCAGACTCTCAGGGTATTTT
TRBJ1-5	TRBD1	TRBV19	once	CASSMGQALGQPQHF	TGTGCCAGTAGTATGGGACAGGCCCTGGGGCAACCCCAGCATTTT
TRBJ1-2	TRBD1	TRBV5-6	-	CASSEGTVQGYGYTF	TGTGCCAGCAGCGAGGGGACAGTCCAAGGCTATGGCTACACCTTC
TRBJ2-7	-	TRBV10-1	few	CASSESSTGVYEQYF	TGCGCCAGCAGTGAGTCCTCTACGGGGGTCTACGAGCAGTACTTC
TRBJ1-3	-	TRBV13	once	CASSSGAGNFFSGNTIYF	TGTGCCAGCAGTTCTGGGGCAGGCAATTTTTTCTCTGGAAACACCATATATTTT
TRBJ2-3	-	TRBV11-3	-	CASSHRGTDTQYF	TGTGCCAGCAGCCACCGGGGGACAGATACGCAGTATTTT
TRBJ1-2	-	TRBV5-1	-	CASSLDTTQGGYGYTF	TGCGCCAGCAGCTTGGACACCACACAGGGCGGCTATGGCTACACCTTC
TRBJ1-2	TRBD1	TRBV10-3	few	CAISRDSLYGYTF	TGTGCCATCAGCCGGGACAGCCTCTATGGCTACACCTTC
TRBJ1-2	-	TRBV19	-	CASGSQDGGSPGGYTF	TGTGCCAGTGGCTCGCAGGACGGGGGTTCCCCTGGGGGCTACACCTTC
TRBJ2-7	TRBD2	TRBV7-8	-	CASSSGLAGGLYEQYF	TGTGCCAGCAGCTCGGGACTAGCGGGGGGGCTTTACGAGCAGTACTTC
TRBJ1-2	-	TRBV20-1	-	CSASTGNYGYTF	TGCAGTGCTAGTACAGGGAACTATGGCTACACCTTC
TRBJ2-1	TRBD2	TRBV7-9	-	CASTGTSGISYNEQFF	TGTGCCAGCACCGGGACTAGCGGGATCTCCTACAATGAGCAGTTCTTC
TRBJ1-2	TRBD1	TRBV5-6	once	CASSLPWTGEDGYTF	TGTGCCAGCAGCTTGCCATGGACAGGGGAGGATGGCTACACCTTC
TRBJ1-6	-	TRBV30	-	CAWSLGAAGGSSPLHF	TGTGCCTGGAGCCTAGGGGCAGCCGGTGGTAGTTCACCCCTCCACTTT
TRBJ2-1	-	TRBV24-1	few	CATSDSRGPNSKTYNEQFF	TGTGCCACCAGTGATTCTAGGGGCCCGAACAGCAAAACCTACAATGAGCAGTTCTTC
TRBJ1-1	-	TRBV7-9	-	CASSPRGRRDTEAFF	TGTGCCAGCAGCCCCCGCGGGCGCCGGGACACTGAAGCTTTCTTT
TRBJ2-3	TRBD2	TRBV29-1	once	CSVSSRGGGADTQYF	TGCAGCGTGTCTTCGCGGGGGGGCGGGGCAGATACGCAGTATTTT
TRBJ2-3	TRBD2	TRBV5-4	-	CASSPGLAPDTDTQYF	TGTGCCAGCAGCCCCGGACTAGCGCCGGATACAGATACGCAGTATTTT
TRBJ1-1	-	TRBV11-1	-	CASSSKGGDKITAFF	TGTGCCAGCAGCTCGAAAGGGGGGGACAAGATAACGGCTTTCTTT
TRBJ1-4	-	TRBV7-2	-	CASSIEARASEKLFF	TGTGCCAGCAGCATCGAAGCGAGGGCAAGTGAAAAACTGTTTTTT
TRBJ1-2	TRBD1	TRBV12-5	-	CASGLDSPGTAPRVTF	TGTGCTAGTGGTTTGGACTCCCCCGGGACAGCCCCTCGGGTCACCTTC
TRBJ2-2	TRBD2	TRBV7-9	-	CASSYSAAGVAVTGELFF	TGTGCCAGCAGCTATAGCGCAGCGGGGGTCGCTGTCACCGGGGAGCTGTTTTTT
TRBJ2-3	TRBD1	TRBV7-7	-	CASSRQGSTDTQYF	TGTGCTAGCAGCCGACAGGGGAGCACAGATACGCAGTATTTT
TRBJ1-5	-	TRBV30	-	CAWSEGTGQPQHF	TGTGCCTGGAGTGAGGGTACGGGGCAGCCCCAGCATTTT
TRBJ1-6	-	TRBV3-1/TRBV3-2	-	CASSQDINSPLHF	TGTGCCAGCAGCCAAGACATTAATTCACCCCTCCACTTT
TRBJ2-1	-	TRBV24-1	-	CATAGDYNEQFF	TGTGCCACCGCAGGCGATTACAATGAGCAGTTCTTC
TRBJ2-5	-	TRBV5-1	-	CASSLDGVEETQYF	TGCGCCAGCAGCTTGGATGGTGTGGAGGAGACCCAGTACTTC
TRBJ1-6	-	TRBV6-5	few	CAAWGGGSNSPLHF	TGTGCCGCTTGGGGAGGGGGTTCGAATTCACCCCTCCACTTT
TRBJ1-1	-	TRBV6-1	-	CASSEVAGAFF	TGTGCCAGCAGTGAAGTAGCCGGCGCTTTCTTT
TRBJ2-5	TRBD1	TRBV3-1/TRBV3-2	-	CASTGQGAAETQYF	TGTGCCAGCACCGGCCAGGGGGCAGCGGAGACCCAGTACTTC
TRBJ2-2	TRBD2	TRBV7-2	-	CASSSTSGGTGELFF	TGTGCCAGCAGCTCCACTAGCGGGGGAACCGGGGAGCTGTTTTTT
TRBJ2-2	TRBD1	TRBV15	-	CATSREGQGATGELFF	TGTGCCACCAGCAGAGAGGGACAGGGGGCGACCGGGGAGCTGTTTTTT
TRBJ2-3	-	TRBV6-5	-	CASSYPPSSDTQYF	TGTGCCAGCAGTTATCCCCCCTCGAGTGATACGCAGTATTTT
TRBJ1-3	-	TRBV5-1	-	CASSSDRTGAGNTIYF	TGCGCCAGCAGCTCCGATCGTACGGGGGCTGGAAACACCATATATTTT
TRBJ2-5	-	TRBV7-9	-	CASSLIQLQETQYF	TGTGCCAGCAGCCTAATACAGTTACAAGAGACCCAGTACTTC
TRBJ1-2	-	TRBV12-5	once	CASGLIAVGLYYGYTF	TGTGCTAGTGGTTTAATAGCGGTGGGCTTATACTATGGCTACACCTTC
TRBJ2-7	-	TRBV5-1	-	CASSSGTASYEQYF	TGCGCCAGCAGCTCGGGAACAGCTTCCTACGAGCAGTACTTC
TRBJ1-1	TRBD1	TRBV5-1	-	CASSSTGTGVTEAFF	TGCGCCAGCAGCTCAACCGGGACAGGGGTGACTGAAGCTTTCTTT
TRBJ1-5	-	TRBV20-1	-	CSAAGNQPQHF	TGCAGTGCTGCAGGTAATCAGCCCCAGCATTTT
TRBJ2-1	TRBD2	TRBV18	-	CASSPASGGYNEQFF	TGTGCCAGCTCACCGGCTAGCGGCGGTTACAATGAGCAGTTCTTC
TRBJ2-7	-	TRBV2	-	CASSAEVSYEQYF	TGTGCCAGCAGTGCTGAGGTCTCCTACGAGCAGTACTTC
TRBJ1-1	TRBD1	TRBV9	-	CASSVSGQLNTEAFF	TGTGCCAGCAGCGTATCGGGACAGCTGAACACTGAAGCTTTCTTT
TRBJ1-1	-	TRBV6-4	-	CASSDSRWDQDWSNTEAFF	TGTGCCAGCAGTGACTCGCGGTGGGATCAGGACTGGTCAAACACTGAAGCTTTCTTT
TRBJ1-2	TRBD1	TRBV7-3	-	CASSSGGSSYTF	TGTGCCAGCAGCTCAGGGGGTTCAAGCTACACCTTC
TRBJ2-3	-	TRBV5-1	few	CASSRLGTSTDTQYF	TGCGCCAGCAGCAGGCTAGGGACTAGCACAGATACGCAGTATTTT
TRBJ2-7	TRBD1	TRBV7-2	-	CASSLMGGGQGAYEQYF	TGTGCCAGCAGCTTAATGGGAGGGGGACAGGGGGCCTACGAGCAGTACTTC
TRBJ2-3	-	TRBV12-5	-	CASGLVTGDTQYF	TGTGCTAGTGGTTTGGTGACGGGGGATACGCAGTATTTT
TRBJ1-1	TRBD1	TRBV2	-	CASSNRQGEAFF	TGTGCCAGCAGTAACCGACAGGGTGAAGCTTTCTTT
TRBJ1-5	-	TRBV4-2	few	CASSQDREPQHF	TGTGCCAGCAGCCAAGACAGGGAACCCCAGCATTTT
TRBJ1-3	-	TRBV6-1	once	CASSEAGGRNTIYF	TGTGCCAGCAGTGAAGCGGGGGGAAGAAACACCATATATTTT
TRBJ1-5	-	TRBV5-1	-	CASSLGISGFNQPQHF	TGCGCCAGCAGCTTGGGAATTTCGGGTTTCAATCAGCCCCAGCATTTT
TRBJ1-1	-	TRBV7-9	few	CASSFLGLDTEAFF	TGTGCCAGCAGCTTCCTCGGACTTGACACTGAAGCTTTCTTT
TRBJ2-7	-	TRBV15	-	CATSRDTGNEQYF	TGTGCCACCAGCAGGGACACAGGGAACGAGCAGTACTTC
TRBJ1-4	TRBD1	TRBV29-1	-	CSVERQGDEKLFF	TGCAGCGTTGAAAGACAGGGCGACGAAAAACTGTTTTTT
TRBJ1-1	TRBD1	TRBV7-9	-	CASSFQQGMNTEAFF	TGTGCCAGCAGCTTCCAACAGGGGATGAACACTGAAGCTTTCTTT
TRBJ1-1	-	TRBV19	-	CASSMNGQGTEAFF	TGTGCCAGTAGTATGAATGGGCAGGGCACTGAAGCTTTCTTT
TRBJ1-5	-	TRBV6-5	once	CASSYGTHQPQHF	TGTGCCAGCAGTTACGGGACTCATCAGCCCCAGCATTTT